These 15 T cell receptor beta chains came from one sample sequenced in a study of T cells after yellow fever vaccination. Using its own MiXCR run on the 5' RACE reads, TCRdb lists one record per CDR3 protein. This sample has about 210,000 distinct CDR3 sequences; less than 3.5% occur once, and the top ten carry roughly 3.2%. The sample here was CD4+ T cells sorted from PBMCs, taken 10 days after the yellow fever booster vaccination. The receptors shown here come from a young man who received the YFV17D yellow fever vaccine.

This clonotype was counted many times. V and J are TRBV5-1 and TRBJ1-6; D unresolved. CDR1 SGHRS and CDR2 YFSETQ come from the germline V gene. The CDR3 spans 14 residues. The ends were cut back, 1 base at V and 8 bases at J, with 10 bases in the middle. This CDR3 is CASSLSGSDSPLHF. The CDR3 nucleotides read TGCGCCAGCAGCTTGTCGGGGTCCGATTCACCCCTCCACTTT.

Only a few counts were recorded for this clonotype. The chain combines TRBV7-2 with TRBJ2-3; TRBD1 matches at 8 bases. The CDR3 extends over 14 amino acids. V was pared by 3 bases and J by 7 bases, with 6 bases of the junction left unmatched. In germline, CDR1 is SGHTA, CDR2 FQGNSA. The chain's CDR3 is CASSFGQGSYTQYF. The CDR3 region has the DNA TGTGCCAGCAGCTTCGGACAGGGCAGTTATACGCAGTATTTT. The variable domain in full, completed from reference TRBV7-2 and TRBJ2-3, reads GAGVSQSPSNKVTEKGKDVELRCDPISGHTALYWYRQSLGQGLEFLIYFQGNSAPDKSGLPSDRFSAERTGGSVSTLTIQRTQQEDSAVYLCASSFGQGSYTQYFGPGTRLTVL.

The CDR3 protein is CASRRPGRLITEAFF. The CDR3 DNA reads as TGTGCCAGCCGTCGGCCGGGGCGGTTGATCACTGAAGCTTTCTTT. The V and J genes are TRBV11-2 and TRBJ1-1; the D gene is possibly TRBD1 (5 bases). Germline CDR1 reads SGHAT; CDR2 reads FQNNGV. V lost 8 bases and J 4 bases, leaving 20 bases between the germline ends. There are 15 residues in the CDR3. Drawing the rest from reference TRBV11-2 and TRBJ1-1, the complete variable domain is EAGVAQSPRYKIIEKRQSVAFWCNPISGHATLYWYQQILGQGPKLLIQFQNNGVVDDSQLPKDRFSAERLKGVDSTLKIQPAKLEDSAVYLCASRRPGRLITEAFFGQGTRLTVV.

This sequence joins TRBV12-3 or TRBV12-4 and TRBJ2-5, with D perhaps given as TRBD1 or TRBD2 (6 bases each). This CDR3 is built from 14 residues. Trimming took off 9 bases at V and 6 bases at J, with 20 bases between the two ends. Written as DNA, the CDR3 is TGTGCCAGTTCCTTGAGGGGGGACTCGAAGACCCAGTACTTC. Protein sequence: CASSLRGDSKTQYF.

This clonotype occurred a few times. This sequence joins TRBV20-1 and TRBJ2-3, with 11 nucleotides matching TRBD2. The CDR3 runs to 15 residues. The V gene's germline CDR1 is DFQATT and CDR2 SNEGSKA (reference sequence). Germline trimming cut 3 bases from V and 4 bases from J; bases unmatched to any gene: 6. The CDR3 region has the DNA TGCAGTGCTAGGGTTAGCGGGGGGGCATCAGATACGCAGTATTTT. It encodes CSARVSGGASDTQYF.

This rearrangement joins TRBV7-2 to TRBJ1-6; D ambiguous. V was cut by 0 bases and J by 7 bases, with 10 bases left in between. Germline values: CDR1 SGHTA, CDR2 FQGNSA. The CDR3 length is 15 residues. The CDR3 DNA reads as TGTGCCAGCAGCTTAGCGGTCGTTGGGAATTCACCCCTCCACTTT. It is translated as CASSLAVVGNSPLHF.

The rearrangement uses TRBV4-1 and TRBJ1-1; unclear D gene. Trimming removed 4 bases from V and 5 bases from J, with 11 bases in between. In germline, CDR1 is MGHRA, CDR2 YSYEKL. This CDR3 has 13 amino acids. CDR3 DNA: TGCGCCAGCAGCCGCGGGTCAAGTACTGAAGCTTTCTTT. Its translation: CASSRGSSTEAFF.

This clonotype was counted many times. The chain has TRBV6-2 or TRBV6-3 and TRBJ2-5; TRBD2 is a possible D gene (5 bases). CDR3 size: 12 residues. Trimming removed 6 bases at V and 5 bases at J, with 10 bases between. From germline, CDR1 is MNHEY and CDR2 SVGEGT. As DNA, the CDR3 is TGTGCCAGCAGCCCCGGACTGGAGACCCAGTACTTC. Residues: CASSPGLETQYF.

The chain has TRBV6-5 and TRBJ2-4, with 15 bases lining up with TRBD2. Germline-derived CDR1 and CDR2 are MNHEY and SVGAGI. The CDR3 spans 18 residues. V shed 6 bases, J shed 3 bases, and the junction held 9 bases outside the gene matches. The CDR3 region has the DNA TGTGCCAGCAGCCGAGGACTAGCGGGGGGGCCGAGCAAAAACATTCAGTACTTC. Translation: CASSRGLAGGPSKNIQYF.

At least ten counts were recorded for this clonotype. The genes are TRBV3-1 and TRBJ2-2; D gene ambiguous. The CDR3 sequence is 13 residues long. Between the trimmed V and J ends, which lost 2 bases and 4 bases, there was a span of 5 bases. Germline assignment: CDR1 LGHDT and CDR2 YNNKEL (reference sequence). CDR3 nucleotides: TGTGCCAGCAGCCAATCGGTCACCGGGGAGCTGTTTTTT. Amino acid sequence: CASSQSVTGELFF.

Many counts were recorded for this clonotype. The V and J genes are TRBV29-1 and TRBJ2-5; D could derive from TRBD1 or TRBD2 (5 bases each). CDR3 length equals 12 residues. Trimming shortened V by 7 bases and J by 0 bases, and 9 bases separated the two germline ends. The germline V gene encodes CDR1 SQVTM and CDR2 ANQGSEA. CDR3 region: CSARDDQETQYF. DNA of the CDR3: TGCAGCGCCCGGGACGACCAAGAGACCCAGTACTTC.

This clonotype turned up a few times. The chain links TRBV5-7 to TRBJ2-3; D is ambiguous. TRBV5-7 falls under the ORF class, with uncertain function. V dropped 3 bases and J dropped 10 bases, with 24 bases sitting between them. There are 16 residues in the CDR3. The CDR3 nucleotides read TGTGCCAGCAGCTGGTCCCGAGGTATCGGAGTTTGTTCGCAGTATTTT. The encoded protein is CASSWSRGIGVCSQYF.

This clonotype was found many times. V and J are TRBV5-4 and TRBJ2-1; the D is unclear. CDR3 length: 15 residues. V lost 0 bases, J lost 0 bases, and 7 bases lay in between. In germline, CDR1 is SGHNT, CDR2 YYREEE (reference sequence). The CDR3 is CASSLGRISYNEQFF. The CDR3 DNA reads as TGTGCCAGCAGCTTGGGGCGAATCTCCTACAATGAGCAGTTCTTC.

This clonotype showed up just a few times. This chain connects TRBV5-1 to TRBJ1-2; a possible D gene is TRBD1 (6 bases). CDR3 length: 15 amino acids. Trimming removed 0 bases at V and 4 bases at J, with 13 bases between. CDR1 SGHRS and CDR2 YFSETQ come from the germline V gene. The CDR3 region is CASSLDTGYSYGYTF. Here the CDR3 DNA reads TGCGCCAGCAGCTTGGATACAGGGTATAGCTATGGCTACACCTTC.

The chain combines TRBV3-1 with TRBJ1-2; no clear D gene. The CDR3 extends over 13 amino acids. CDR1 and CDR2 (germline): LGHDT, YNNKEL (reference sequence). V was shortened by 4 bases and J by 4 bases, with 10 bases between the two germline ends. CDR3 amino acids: CASSRSGAYGYTF. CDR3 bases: TGTGCCAGCAGCCGGTCCGGAGCCTATGGCTACACCTTC.